The rows below give T cell receptor beta chains drawn from one sample of a study of T cells in localized non-small cell lung cancer. The method was immunoSEQ multiplex PCR; TCRdb's version includes in-frame clones alone and lacks a portion of them. The repertoire includes 750 to 1,000 clones, 33% of them detected once, and 15% to 20% sits in the top ten. The sample in question was normal lung tissue next to the tumor, obtained before any cancer treatment. The receptors stem from a female donor older than 55 with stage III squamous cell lung carcinoma. CDR3s include the opening cysteine and the closing phenylalanine or tryptophan. The D gene is left open where the match is weak. Size tells how often a clone was seen (once, few, many) or the class of an expanded clone, and some rows leave it out.

CDR3: CASSRQGWTEAFF
DNA: TGTGCCAGCAGTCGACAGGGATGGACTGAAGCTTTCTTT
size: few
V: TRBV28
D: TRBD1
length: 13
J: TRBJ1-1

CDR3: CASSSSQTGGNTEAFF
DNA: TGTGCCAGCAGCTCCAGCCAGACAGGGGGGAACACTGAAGCTTTCTTT
size: .
V: TRBV11-3
D: TRBD1
length: 16
J: TRBJ1-1

CDR3: CASSYSGRCETQYF
DNA: TGTGCCAGCAGTTATAGCGGGAGATGTGAGACCCAGTACTTC
size: .
V: TRBV28
D: TRBD2
length: 14
J: TRBJ2-5

CDR3: CASSEEGHSYNEQFF
DNA: TGTGCCAGCAGCGAAGAGGGACATTCCTACAATGAGCAGTTCTTC
size: few
V: TRBV9
D: .
length: 15
J: TRBJ2-1

CDR3: CASSESGVSPLHF
DNA: TGCGCCAGCAGTGAGTCAGGGGTCTCACCCCTCCACTTT
size: few
V: TRBV10-1
D: .
length: 13
J: TRBJ1-6

CDR3: CASSPDRVWTEKLFF
DNA: TGTGCCAGCAGTCCGGACAGGGTTTGGACGGAAAAACTGTTTTTT
size: few
V: TRBV28
D: TRBD1
length: 15
J: TRBJ1-4

CDR3: CASSYSRGSGGYTF
DNA: TGTGCCAGCAGTTACTCCAGAGGGAGTGGTGGCTACACCTTC
size: .
V: TRBV6-8
D: .
length: 14
J: TRBJ1-2

CDR3: CASSQAPMTGGSRLSNQPQHF
DNA: TGCGCTAGCAGCCAAGCACCTATGACAGGGGGCAGCCGATTATCCAATCAGCCCCAGCATTTT
size: few
V: TRBV4-1
D: TRBD1
length: 21
J: TRBJ1-5

CDR3: CASSPGMQGTEQFF
DNA: TGTGCCAGCAGCCCGGGGATGCAGGGAACGGAGCAGTTCTTC
size: medium-sized
V: TRBV11-3
D: .
length: 14
J: TRBJ2-1

CDR3: CSVDAAAPYNEQFF
DNA: TGCAGCGTTGATGCGGCGGCCCCCTACAATGAGCAGTTCTTC
size: .
V: TRBV29-1
D: .
length: 14
J: TRBJ2-1

CDR3: CASSYRASGGETYEQYF
DNA: TGTGCCAGCAGTTACAGGGCTAGCGGGGGCGAGACCTACGAGCAGTACTTC
size: few
V: TRBV6-8
D: TRBD2
length: 17
J: TRBJ2-7

CDR3: CASSILAGVRWNEQFF
DNA: TGTGCCAGTAGTATTCTAGCGGGAGTTAGGTGGAATGAGCAGTTCTTC
size: .
V: TRBV19
D: TRBD2
length: 16
J: TRBJ2-1

CDR3: CASSRDNQETQYF
DNA: TGCGCCAGCTCCAGGGACAATCAAGAGACCCAGTACTTC
size: .
V: TRBV10-1
D: .
length: 13
J: TRBJ2-5

CDR3: CASSAAGEGYEQYF
DNA: TGTGCCAGCAGCGCCGCAGGGGAGGGGTACGAGCAGTACTTC
size: medium-sized
V: TRBV11-3
D: .
length: 14
J: TRBJ2-7

CDR3: CASSTGRGRGYTF
DNA: TGTGCCAGCAGTACTGGGAGGGGGCGGGGCTACACCTTC
size: few
V: TRBV28
D: TRBD1
length: 13
J: TRBJ1-2

CDR3: CASSYPTGGDGYTF
DNA: TGTGCCAGCAGTTACCCGACAGGAGGCGATGGCTACACCTTC
size: medium-sized
V: TRBV6-8
D: .
length: 14
J: TRBJ1-2

CDR3: CASSYGGWGYTF
DNA: TGTGCCAGCAGTTACGGGGGTTGGGGCTACACCTTC
size: hyperexpanded
V: TRBV6-8
D: .
length: 12
J: TRBJ1-2

CDR3: CASSLGTYGEKLFF
DNA: TGTGCCAGCAGTCTCGGGACATACGGTGAAAAACTGTTTTTT
size: few
V: TRBV6-8
D: .
length: 14
J: TRBJ1-4

CDR3: CASSPHARYNEQFF
DNA: TGTGCCAGCAGCCCCCACGCGAGGTACAATGAGCAGTTCTTC
size: few
V: TRBV7-6
D: .
length: 14
J: TRBJ2-1

CDR3: CASSFSNNYGYTF
DNA: TGTGCCAGCAGTTTTAGCAATAACTATGGCTACACCTTC
size: .
V: TRBV28
D: .
length: 13
J: TRBJ1-2

CDR3: CASSQTLDNSGANVLTF
DNA: TGTGCCAGCTCACAGACCCTCGACAACTCTGGGGCCAACGTCCTGACTTTC
size: .
V: TRBV18
D: .
length: 17
J: TRBJ2-6

CDR3: CASSLVQGAGGYTF
DNA: TGTGCCAGCAGCTTGGTCCAGGGGGCGGGTGGCTACACCTTC
size: medium-sized
V: TRBV11-3
D: TRBD1
length: 14
J: TRBJ1-2

CDR3: CASTPGLYQETQYF
DNA: TGTGCCAGCACCCCCGGGTTGTACCAAGAGACCCAGTACTTC
size: .
V: TRBV11-3
D: .
length: 14
J: TRBJ2-5

CDR3: CASSIGGTVLFF
DNA: TGTGCCAGTAGTATAGGCGGGACAGTTCTGTTTTTT
size: .
V: TRBV19
D: TRBD1
length: 12
J: TRBJ1-4

CDR3: CASSPQVDPTPDTQYF
DNA: TGTGCCAGCTCACCCCAGGTTGATCCCACACCCGATACGCAGTATTTT
size: .
V: TRBV18
D: .
length: 16
J: TRBJ2-3

CDR3: CASSTPGQAGNEQFF
DNA: TGTGCCAGCAGTACTCCGGGACAGGCTGGCAATGAGCAGTTCTTC
size: large
V: TRBV11-3
D: TRBD1
length: 15
J: TRBJ2-1

CDR3: CASSIWNDGVSVNYGYTF
DNA: TGTGCCAGTAGTATCTGGAACGATGGGGTTAGTGTTAACTATGGCTACACCTTC
size: .
V: TRBV19
D: .
length: 18
J: TRBJ1-2

CDR3: CASSSHSGGAYNEQFF
DNA: TGTGCCAGCAGTTCCCACTCAGGTGGGGCCTACAATGAGCAGTTCTTC
size: .
V: TRBV28
D: .
length: 16
J: TRBJ2-1

CDR3: CASSVSGGTDEQFF
DNA: TGTGCCAGCAGCGTATCGGGGGGTACAGATGAGCAGTTCTTC
size: large
V: TRBV9
D: TRBD2
length: 14
J: TRBJ2-1

CDR3: CASSQGLAGLSSYNEQFF
DNA: TGCGCCAGCAGCCAGGGACTAGCGGGATTAAGCTCCTACAATGAGCAGTTCTTC
size: .
V: TRBV5-1
D: TRBD2
length: 18
J: TRBJ2-1

CDR3: CASSPGSGNSPLHF
DNA: TGTGCCAGCAGTCCGGGCTCGGGGAATTCACCCCTCCACTTT
size: few
V: TRBV6-8
D: .
length: 14
J: TRBJ1-6

CDR3: CASSLGLARTGEQYF
DNA: TGTGCTAGCAGCTTGGGACTAGCGAGGACTGGGGAGCAGTACTTC
size: .
V: TRBV2
D: TRBD2
length: 15
J: TRBJ2-7

CDR3: CASSQDNRAARGYTF
DNA: TGTGCCAGCAGCCAAGATAACAGGGCCGCGAGGGGCTACACCTTC
size: .
V: TRBV14
D: .
length: 15
J: TRBJ1-2

CDR3: CASSYTRQDLAKNIQYF
DNA: TGTGCCAGCAGTTACACCCGACAGGATCTAGCCAAAAACATTCAGTACTTC
size: few
V: TRBV6-8
D: .
length: 17
J: TRBJ2-4

CDR3: CASSWTGGRQTQYF
DNA: TGTGCCAGCAGTTGGACAGGGGGTAGGCAGACCCAGTACTTC
size: few
V: TRBV28
D: TRBD1
length: 14
J: TRBJ2-5

CDR3: CASSPPSGGSYNEQFF
DNA: TGTGCCAGCAGCCCTCCCTCGGGGGGCTCCTACAATGAGCAGTTCTTC
size: .
V: TRBV11-3
D: TRBD2
length: 16
J: TRBJ2-1

CDR3: CASRPSTGGLGQPQHF
DNA: TGTGCCAGCAGACCCAGTACAGGGGGCCTTGGTCAGCCCCAGCATTTT
size: large
V: TRBV6-8
D: TRBD1
length: 16
J: TRBJ1-5

CDR3: CASSLGNNEQFF
DNA: TGTGCCAGCAGCTTAGGAAACAATGAGCAGTTCTTC
size: few
V: TRBV13
D: .
length: 12
J: TRBJ2-1

CDR3: CSVEATQLSGNTIYF
DNA: TGCAGCGTTGAAGCGACACAGCTTTCTGGAAACACCATATATTTT
size: .
V: TRBV29-1
D: .
length: 15
J: TRBJ1-3

CDR3: CGTSGRAGEQFF
DNA: TGCGGCACTAGCGGGAGGGCCGGTGAGCAGTTCTTC
size: .
V: TRBV29-1
D: TRBD2
length: 12
J: TRBJ2-1

CDR3: CASSEDRDGEQFF
DNA: TGTGCCAGCTCAGAGGACAGGGACGGAGAGCAGTTCTTC
size: .
V: TRBV18
D: TRBD1
length: 13
J: TRBJ2-1

CDR3: CASSTQPGAVSSYEQYF
DNA: TGTGCCAGCAGCACGCAGCCCGGCGCGGTGAGCTCCTACGAGCAGTACTTC
size: large
V: TRBV6-8
D: .
length: 17
J: TRBJ2-7

CDR3: CSVEDQRSGANVLTF
DNA: TGCAGCGTTGAAGATCAGCGCTCTGGGGCCAACGTCCTGACTTTC
size: .
V: TRBV29-1
D: .
length: 15
J: TRBJ2-6

CDR3: CASILRTSGGVNEQFF
DNA: TGTGCCAGCATTCTAAGGACTAGCGGGGGCGTAAATGAGCAGTTCTTC
size: few
V: TRBV6-8
D: TRBD2
length: 16
J: TRBJ2-1

CDR3: CASSVEQGDQPQHF
DNA: TGTGCCAGCAGCGTAGAACAGGGGGATCAGCCCCAGCATTTT
size: .
V: TRBV7-4
D: TRBD1
length: 14
J: TRBJ1-5

CDR3: CASTLRDSPEAFF
DNA: TGTGCCAGTACCCTAAGGGACTCCCCTGAAGCTTTCTTT
size: .
V: TRBV19
D: .
length: 13
J: TRBJ1-1

CDR3: CASSYYSNYGYTF
DNA: TGTGCCAGCAGTTACTACAGTAACTATGGCTACACCTTC
size: hyperexpanded
V: TRBV6-8
D: .
length: 13
J: TRBJ1-2

CDR3: CASSYFGTSGSYEQYF
DNA: TGTGCCAGCAGTTACTTCGGCACTAGCGGGAGCTACGAGCAGTACTTC
size: .
V: TRBV6-8
D: TRBD2
length: 16
J: TRBJ2-7